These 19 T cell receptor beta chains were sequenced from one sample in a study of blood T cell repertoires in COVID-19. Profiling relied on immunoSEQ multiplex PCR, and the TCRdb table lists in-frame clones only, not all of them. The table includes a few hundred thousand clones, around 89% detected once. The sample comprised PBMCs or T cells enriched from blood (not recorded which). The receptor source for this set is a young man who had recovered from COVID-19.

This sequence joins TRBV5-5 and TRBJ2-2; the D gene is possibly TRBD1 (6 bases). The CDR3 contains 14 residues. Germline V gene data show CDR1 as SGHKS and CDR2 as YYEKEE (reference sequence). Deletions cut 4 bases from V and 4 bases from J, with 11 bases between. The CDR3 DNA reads TGTGCCAGCAGCCCAGGGGTCGGCACCGGGGAGCTGTTTTTT. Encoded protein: CASSPGVGTGELFF.

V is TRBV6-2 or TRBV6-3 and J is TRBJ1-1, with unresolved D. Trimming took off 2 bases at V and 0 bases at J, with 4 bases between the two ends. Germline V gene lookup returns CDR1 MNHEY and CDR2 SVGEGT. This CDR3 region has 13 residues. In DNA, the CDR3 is TGTGCCAGCAGTTACCGAGTGAACACTGAAGCTTTCTTT. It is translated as CASSYRVNTEAFF.

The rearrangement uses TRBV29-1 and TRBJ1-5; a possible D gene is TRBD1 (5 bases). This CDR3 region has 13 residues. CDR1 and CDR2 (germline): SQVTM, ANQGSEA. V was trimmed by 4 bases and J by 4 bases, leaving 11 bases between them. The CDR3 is CSVGGTPNQPQHF. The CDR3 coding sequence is TGCAGCGTTGGCGGGACCCCGAATCAGCCCCAGCATTTT.

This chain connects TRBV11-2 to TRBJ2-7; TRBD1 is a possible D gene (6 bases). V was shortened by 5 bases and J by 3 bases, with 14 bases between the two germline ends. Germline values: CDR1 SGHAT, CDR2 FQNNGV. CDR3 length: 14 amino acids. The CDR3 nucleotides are TGTGCCAGCAGCCTCTATCGGACAGTCTACGAGCAGTACTTC. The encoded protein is CASSLYRTVYEQYF.

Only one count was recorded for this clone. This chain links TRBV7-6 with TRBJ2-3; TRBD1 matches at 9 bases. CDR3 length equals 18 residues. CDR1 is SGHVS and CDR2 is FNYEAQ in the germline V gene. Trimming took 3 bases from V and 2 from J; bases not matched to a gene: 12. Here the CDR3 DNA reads TGTGCCAGCAGCTTCAGCCTGGGACAGGGCCATTTCACAGATACGCAGTATTTT. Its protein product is CASSFSLGQGHFTDTQYF.

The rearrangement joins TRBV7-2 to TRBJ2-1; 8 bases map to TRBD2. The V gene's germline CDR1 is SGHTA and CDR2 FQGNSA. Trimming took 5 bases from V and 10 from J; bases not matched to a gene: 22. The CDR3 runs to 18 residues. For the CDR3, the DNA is TGTGCCAGCAGCCTTAGCGGGGCTCTATTGTATAACAATGTGGAGCAGTTCTTC. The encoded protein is CASSLSGALLYNNVEQFF.

The CDR3 bases are TGTGCCAGCAGTGAATCAGGGCTCAATCAGCCCCAGCATTTT. Translated: CASSESGLNQPQHF. V and J are TRBV25-1 and TRBJ1-5; tentatively, D is TRBD1 (5 bases). The V end lost 1 base, the J end lost 3 bases, and 7 bases lay between the germline ends. CDR3 size: 14 residues. Per the germline V gene, CDR1 is MGHDK and CDR2 is SYGVNS.

The CDR3 sequence: CASSAHLPGNKAYNEQFF. CDR3 in DNA: TGTGCCAGCAGCGCCCATCTACCGGGGAATAAGGCCTACAATGAGCAGTTCTTC. The V and J genes are TRBV9 and TRBJ2-1, with D maybe TRBD2 (5 bases). The CDR3 loop spans 18 amino acids. The germline V gene has CDR1 SGDLS and CDR2 YYNGEE. Trimming stripped 3 bases from V and 2 bases from J, with 21 bases between.

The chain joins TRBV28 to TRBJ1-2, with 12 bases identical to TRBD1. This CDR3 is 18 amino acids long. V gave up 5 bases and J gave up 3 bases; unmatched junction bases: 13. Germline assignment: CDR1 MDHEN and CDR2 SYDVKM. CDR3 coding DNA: TGTGCCAGCAGTGAACCGGGACAGGGGGCCCTGTTGGACTATGGCTACACCTTC. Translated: CASSEPGQGALLDYGYTF.

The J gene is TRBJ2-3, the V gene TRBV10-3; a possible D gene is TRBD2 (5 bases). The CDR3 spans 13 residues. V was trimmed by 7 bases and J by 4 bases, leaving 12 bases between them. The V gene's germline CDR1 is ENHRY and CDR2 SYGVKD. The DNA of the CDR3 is TGTGCCATCACTAACGGGGTGTCAGATACGCAGTATTTT. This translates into CAITNGVSDTQYF.

In DNA, the CDR3 is TGCGCCAGCAGCTTGGGCGGCAGTAGCTCCTACGAGCAGTACTTC. Protein sequence: CASSLGGSSSYEQYF. The chain uses TRBV5-1 and TRBJ2-7, with D unresolved. CDR3 size: 15 residues. Germline CDR1 SGHRS, CDR2 YFSETQ. The V end was cut by 0 bases, the J end by 0 bases, with 10 bases between.

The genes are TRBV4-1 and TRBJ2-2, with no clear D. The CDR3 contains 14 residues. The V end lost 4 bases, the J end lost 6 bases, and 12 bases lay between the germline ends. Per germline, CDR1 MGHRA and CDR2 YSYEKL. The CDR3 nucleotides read TGCGCCAGCAGCCCCCAGTTTGTGTCCGGGGAGCTGTTTTTT. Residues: CASSPQFVSGELFF.

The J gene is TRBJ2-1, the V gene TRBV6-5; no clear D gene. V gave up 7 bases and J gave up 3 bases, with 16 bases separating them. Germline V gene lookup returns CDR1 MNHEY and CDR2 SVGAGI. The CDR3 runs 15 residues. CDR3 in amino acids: CASTRASWNYNEQFF. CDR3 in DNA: TGTGCCAGCACTAGAGCCTCCTGGAACTACAATGAGCAGTTCTTC.

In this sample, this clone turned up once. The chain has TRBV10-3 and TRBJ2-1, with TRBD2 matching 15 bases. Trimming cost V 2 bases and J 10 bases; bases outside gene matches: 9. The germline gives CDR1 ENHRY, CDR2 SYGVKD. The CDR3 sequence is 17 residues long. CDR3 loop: CAISEEYPGLAGGEQFF. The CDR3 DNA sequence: TGTGCCATCAGTGAGGAATATCCGGGACTAGCGGGGGGCGAGCAGTTCTTC.

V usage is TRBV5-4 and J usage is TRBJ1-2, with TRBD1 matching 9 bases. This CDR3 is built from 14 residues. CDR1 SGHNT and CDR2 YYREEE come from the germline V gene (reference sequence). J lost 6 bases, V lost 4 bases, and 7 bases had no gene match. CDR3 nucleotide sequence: TGTGCCAGCAGCGAAAGGGACAGGGCGGATGGCTACACCTTC. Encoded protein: CASSERDRADGYTF.

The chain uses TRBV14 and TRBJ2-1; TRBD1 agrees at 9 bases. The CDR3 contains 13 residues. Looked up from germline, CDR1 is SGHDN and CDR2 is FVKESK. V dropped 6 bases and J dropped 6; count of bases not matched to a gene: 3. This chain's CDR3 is CASRQGAVNEQFF. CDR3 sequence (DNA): TGTGCCAGCAGACAGGGGGCGGTCAATGAGCAGTTCTTC.

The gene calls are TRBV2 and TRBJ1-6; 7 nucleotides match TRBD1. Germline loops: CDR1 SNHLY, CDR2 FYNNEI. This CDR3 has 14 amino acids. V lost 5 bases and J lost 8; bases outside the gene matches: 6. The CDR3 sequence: CASSIRQGDSPLHF. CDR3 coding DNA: TGTGCCAGCAGTATTAGACAGGGAGATTCACCCCTCCACTTT. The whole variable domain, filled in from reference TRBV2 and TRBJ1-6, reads EPEVTQTPSHQVTQMGQEVILRCVPISNHLYFYWYRQILGQKVEFLVSFYNNEISEKSEIFDDQFSVERPDGSNFTLKIRSTKLEDSAMYFCASSIRQGDSPLHFGNGTRLTVT.

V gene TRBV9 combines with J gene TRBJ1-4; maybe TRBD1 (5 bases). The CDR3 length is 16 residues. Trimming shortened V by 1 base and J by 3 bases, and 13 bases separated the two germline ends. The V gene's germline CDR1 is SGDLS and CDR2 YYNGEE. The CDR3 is CASSVNKRDPNEKLFF. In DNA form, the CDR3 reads TGTGCCAGCAGCGTAAATAAGCGGGACCCTAATGAAAAACTGTTTTTT.

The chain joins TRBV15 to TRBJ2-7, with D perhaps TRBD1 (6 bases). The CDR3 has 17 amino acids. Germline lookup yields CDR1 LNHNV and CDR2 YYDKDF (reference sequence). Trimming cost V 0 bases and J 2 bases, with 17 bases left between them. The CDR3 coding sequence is TGTGCCACCAGCAGAGATAGCCCAGGGGAAAGAGCCTACGAGCAGTACTTC. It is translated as CATSRDSPGERAYEQYF.